These 7 T cell receptor beta chains came from one sample sequenced in a study of T cells in Graves' hyperthyroidism and ophthalmopathy (dated by TCRdb to the late 2010s). The protocol used for the library was multiplex PCR. Instrument used: Illumina HiSeq 2000. TCR beta CDR3 regions were amplified from RNA transcripts. A first-round RT-PCR of the TCR CDR3 used the HTBI primer set with the Qiagen OneStep RT-PCR kit. TCRdb cleaned the public reads at Q25 with fastp, built clones with MiXCR and kept in-frame beta chains. Records with the same CDR3 protein are collapsed into one entry carrying the most frequent genes and DNA. This sample is represented by fewer than 300,000 distinct CDR3 sequences; 20% to 30% of them were singletons. Clones ranked in the top ten supply roughly a quarter of the sample. The sample taken for sequencing was blood. Receptors were obtained from a middle-aged man with Graves' hyperthyroidism that later progressed to Graves' ophthalmopathy.

This clonotype has a count of ten or more. This chain connects TRBV7-3 to TRBJ2-7, with D unresolved. V was pared by 5 bases and J by 3 bases, with 17 bases between. CDR3 length: 15 amino acids. Germline lookup yields CDR1 SGHTA and CDR2 FQGTGA. The CDR3 nucleotides read TGTGCCAGCAGCCCATTAAACGCCCCGAACTACGAGCAGTACTTC. Translated, it gives CASSPLNAPNYEQYF. The full variable domain, in which reference TRBV7-3 and TRBJ2-7 provide the parts outside the CDR3, is GAGVSQTPSNKVTEKGKYVELRCDPISGHTALYWYRQSLGQGPEFLIYFQGTGAADDSGLPNDRFFAVRPEGSVSTLKIQRTERGDSAVYLCASSPLNAPNYEQYFGPGTRLTVT.

Many counts were recorded for this clonotype. V usage is TRBV12-3 or TRBV12-4 and J usage is TRBJ1-6; TRBD1 might be the D (6 bases). The CDR3 contains 15 residues. The V gene lost 6 bases and the J gene lost 7 bases, with 16 bases spanning the gap. The chain's CDR3 is CASRSSGQGNSPLHF. In DNA form, the CDR3 reads TGTGCCAGCAGGTCCTCGGGACAAGGCAATTCACCCCTCCACTTT.

This clonotype came up many times. V is TRBV7-8 and J is TRBJ1-2; D not certain. Per the germline V gene, CDR1 is SGHVS and CDR2 is FQNEAQ. Trimming pared 3 bases from V and 8 bases from J, leaving 13 bases between. There are 13 residues in the CDR3. The CDR3 loop reads CASSFSGSGGYTF. The CDR3 region has the DNA TGTGCCAGCAGCTTTTCTGGATCGGGGGGCTACACCTTC.

This clonotype was seen repeatedly, ten times or more. The chain joins TRBV28 to TRBJ2-7; 7 nucleotides agree with TRBD2. The CDR3 consists of 16 residues. In germline, CDR1 is MDHEN, CDR2 SYDVKM. V was clipped by 6 bases and J by 2 bases; unmatched bases: 13. CDR3 coding DNA: TGTGCCAGCAGAACACCACTAGCGCCCCTTCCCTACGAGCAGTACTTC. Amino acids: CASRTPLAPLPYEQYF. Complete variable domain (other parts from reference TRBV28 and TRBJ2-7): DVKVTQSSRYLVKRTGEKVFLECVQDMDHENMFWYRQDPGLGLRLIYFSYDVKMKEKGDIPEGYSVSREKKERFSLILESASTNQTSMYLCASRTPLAPLPYEQYFGPGTRLTVT.

Ten or more counts support this clonotype. CDR3 in amino acids: CASRETGNYGYTF. The DNA of the CDR3 is TGTGCCAGCCGGGAGACAGGGAACTATGGCTACACCTTC. The chain combines TRBV6-5 with TRBJ1-2; TRBD1 aligns across 7 bases. The V gene end was trimmed by 8 bases and the J gene end by 2 bases; junction bases not matched to a gene: 5. Germline V gene lookup returns CDR1 MNHEY and CDR2 SVGAGI. The CDR3 loop spans 13 amino acids.

This chain uses TRBV6-1 with TRBJ2-3, with D unresolved. The CDR3 runs 16 residues. Germline-derived CDR1 and CDR2 are MNHNS and SASEGT. Trimming stripped 2 bases from V and 5 bases from J, with 17 bases between. In DNA, the CDR3 is TGTGCCAGCAGTGAATTTCTCTCACAGCCGCGAGATACGCAGTATTTT. Translating gives CASSEFLSQPRDTQYF.

This clonotype appeared many times. The chain is built from TRBV11-2 and TRBJ2-4; 7 positions match TRBD1. Germline loops: CDR1 SGHAT, CDR2 FQNNGV. The CDR3 totals 16 residues. V was clipped by 8 bases and J by 0 bases; unmatched bases: 10. The CDR3 loop is CASATRGGRAKNIQYF. The CDR3 DNA reads TGTGCCAGCGCTACACGAGGGGGCAGAGCCAAAAACATTCAGTACTTC.